Each of the 11 T cell receptor beta chains below was sequenced from the same sample in a study of blood T cell repertoires in COVID-19. Some clones are missing from TCRdb's copy, which holds only in-frame ones; the method was immunoSEQ multiplex PCR. Altogether 350,000 to 450,000 clones are present, around 84% being singletons, with the ten largest covering 3% to 4%. The specimen sequenced was peripheral blood. The receptor set was obtained from a woman under 30 with acute or convalescent COVID-19.

The CDR3 DNA reads TGTGCCTGGAAACGGGGTCAGTCTGCTTTCTTT. Translating gives CAWKRGQSAFF. This chain uses TRBV30 with TRBJ1-1; no clear D. Trimming took 4 bases from V and 11 from J, leaving 14 bases between them. The germline gives CDR1 GTSNPN, CDR2 SVGIG (reference sequence). CDR3 length equals 11 residues.

The chain couples TRBV3-1 (or the pseudogene TRBV3-2) to TRBJ2-7, with D perhaps matching TRBD2 (5 bases). This CDR3 is built from 14 residues. Germline-derived CDR1 and CDR2 are LGHDT and YNNKEL (reference sequence). Trimming left V 1 base short and J 6 bases short, with 13 bases between. The CDR3, as DNA: TGTGCCAGCAGCCAAGGTGAGGGCTCGGGCGAGCAGTACTTC. Translated, it gives CASSQGEGSGEQYF.

This clone came up a few times. V is TRBV27 and J is TRBJ2-1; TRBD1 is a possible D gene (5 bases). The V end lost 5 bases, the J end lost 6 bases, and 17 bases lay between the germline ends. The length of the CDR3 is 15 residues. Germline V gene lookup returns CDR1 MNHEY and CDR2 SMNVEV (reference sequence). The CDR3 sequence: CASSGHRPKGNEQFF. The DNA for the CDR3 is TGTGCCAGCAGTGGACACCGTCCAAAGGGCAATGAGCAGTTCTTC.

The rearrangement uses TRBV2 and TRBJ1-2, with TRBD1 matching over 10 bases. Germline V gene data show CDR1 as SNHLY and CDR2 as FYNNEI. The CDR3 spans 13 residues. V lost 6 bases and J lost 8; bases outside the gene matches: 6. The CDR3 bases are TGTGCCAGCAGGGGGACAGGGGAGGTCGGCTACACCTTC. Protein sequence: CASRGTGEVGYTF.

The chain uses TRBV3-1 (or the pseudogene TRBV3-2) and TRBJ1-3; D gene unclear. Germline V gene sequence: CDR1 LGHDT, CDR2 YNNKEL (reference sequence). This CDR3 contains 14 residues. V shed 2 bases and J shed 3 bases, with 8 bases lying between them. The CDR3 here is CASSQYDSGNTIYF. CDR3 in DNA: TGTGCCAGCAGCCAATACGATAGTGGAAACACCATATATTTT.

The V gene is TRBV27, the J gene TRBJ1-5; 7 bases match TRBD1. Germline V gives CDR1 MNHEY, CDR2 SMNVEV (reference sequence). The J segment lost 4 bases and the V segment lost 1 base, leaving 7 bases of the junction unmatched. This CDR3 region has 16 residues. CDR3 nucleotides: TGTGCCAGCAGTTTATATTCCGGGACAGCAAATCAGCCCCAGCATTTT. Protein: CASSLYSGTANQPQHF.

CDR3 protein: CASSAAGGASGELFF. As DNA, the CDR3 is TGTGCCAGCAGCGCCGCAGGGGGCGCTTCCGGGGAGCTGTTTTTT. V gene TRBV5-5 combines with J gene TRBJ2-2; 8 bases fit TRBD1. CDR1 SGHKS and CDR2 YYEKEE come from the germline V gene (reference sequence). The CDR3 is made up of 15 amino acids. With V trimmed by 4 bases and J by 6 bases, 8 bases remained unmatched. Together with reference TRBV5-5 and TRBJ2-2, the CDR3 gives the full variable domain: DAGVTQSPTHLIKTRGQQVTLRCSPISGHKSVSWYQQVLGQGPQFIFQYYEKEERGRGNFPDRFSARQFPNYSSELNVNALLLGDSALYLCASSAAGGASGELFFGEGSRLTVL.

This rearrangement joins TRBV27 to TRBJ1-2; D may be TRBD1 (6 bases). CDR3 length: 14 amino acids. V was trimmed by 6 bases and J by 1 base, leaving 12 bases between them. CDR1 and CDR2 (germline): MNHEY, SMNVEV (reference sequence). For the CDR3, the DNA is TGTGCCAGCAGGGGACAAAAACTTAACTATGGCTACACCTTC. It encodes CASRGQKLNYGYTF.

The chain links TRBV11-2 to TRBJ1-2, with 10 nucleotides matching TRBD1. V lost 0 bases, J lost 8 bases, and 3 bases stayed unmatched. Germline V gives CDR1 SGHAT, CDR2 FQNNGV. The CDR3 is 14 amino acids. CDR3 sequence: CASSLEGTGDGYTF. CDR3 bases: TGTGCCAGCAGCTTAGAGGGGACAGGGGACGGCTACACCTTC.

J is TRBJ1-4 and V is TRBV7-9; D ambiguous. V was clipped by 7 bases and J by 0 bases, with 9 bases between them. This CDR3 has 14 amino acids. Germline CDR1 SEHNR, CDR2 FQNEAQ (reference sequence). Written as DNA, the CDR3 is TGTGCCAGCATCCTTCCTGCAACTAATGAAAAACTGTTTTTT. Translating it yields CASILPATNEKLFF. Full variable domain (remainder filled in from reference TRBV7-9 and TRBJ1-4): DTGVSQNPRHKITKRGQNVTFRCDPISEHNRLYWYRQTLGQGPEFLTYFQNEAQLEKSRLLSDRFSAERPKGSFSTLEIQRTEQGDSAMYLCASILPATNEKLFFGSGTQLSVL.

This rearrangement joins TRBV7-8 to TRBJ2-7, with 9 bases fitting TRBD2. Germline trimming cut 6 bases from V and 2 bases from J; bases unmatched to any gene: 2. Germline V gene data show CDR1 as SGHVS and CDR2 as FQNEAQ. This CDR3 contains 13 residues. CDR3 sequence: CASRAGGTYEQYF. The CDR3 bases are TGTGCCAGCAGGGCGGGGGGGACCTACGAGCAGTACTTC.